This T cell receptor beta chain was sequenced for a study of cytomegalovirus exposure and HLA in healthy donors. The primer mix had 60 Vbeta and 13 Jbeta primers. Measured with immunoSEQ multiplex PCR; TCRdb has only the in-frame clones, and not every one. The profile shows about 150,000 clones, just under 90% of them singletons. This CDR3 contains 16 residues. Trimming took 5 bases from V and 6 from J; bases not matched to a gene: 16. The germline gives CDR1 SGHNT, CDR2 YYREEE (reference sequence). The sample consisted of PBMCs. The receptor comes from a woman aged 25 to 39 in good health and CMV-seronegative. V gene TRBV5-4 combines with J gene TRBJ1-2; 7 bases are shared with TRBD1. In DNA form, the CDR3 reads TGTGCCAGCAGGGACCGGGACAGAGTACAAGGAGATGGCTACACCTTC. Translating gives CASRDRDRVQGDGYTF.